Listed here are 31 T cell receptor beta chains from one sample, sequenced in a study of T-cell memory formation after mild COVID-19. TCRdb processed the 5' RACE reads anew with MiXCR; each CDR3 protein has one entry. In the table there are about 350,000 distinct CDR3 sequences, roughly an eighth of which are singletons. The sample was PBMCs or a T cell subset sorted from them (not recorded which). The receptors derive from a man aged 18 to 35 who had mild COVID-19 (a few samples of this study predate the infection). Cell type and time point are not known.

This clonotype was counted a few times. This chain's CDR3 is CASSSGLTAVPDTQYF. CDR3 DNA: TGTGCCAGCAGCTCAGGACTAACCGCCGTACCAGATACGCAGTATTTT. This chain uses TRBV5-4 with TRBJ2-3, with a tentative D call TRBD2 (6 bases). Deletions cut 3 bases from V and 4 bases from J, with 18 bases between. The CDR3 spans 16 residues. Germline V gene sequence: CDR1 SGHNT, CDR2 YYREEE (reference sequence).

V is TRBV27 and J is TRBJ2-1; D might be TRBD1 or TRBD2, each matching 6 bases. The V gene's germline CDR1 is MNHEY and CDR2 SMNVEV (reference sequence). The CDR3 runs to 17 residues. Trimming removed 4 bases from V and 0 bases from J, with 16 bases in between. CDR3 protein: CASSSLQGLDSYNEQFF. The CDR3, as DNA: TGTGCCAGCAGTTCCTTACAGGGACTGGACTCCTACAATGAGCAGTTCTTC.

A few counts support this clonotype. V and J are TRBV7-6 and TRBJ2-2; possibly TRBD2 for D (6 bases). Germline V lookup: CDR1 SGHVS, CDR2 FNYEAQ. This CDR3 contains 15 residues. V lost 0 bases and J 7 bases, leaving 12 bases between the germline ends. DNA of the CDR3: TGTGCCAGCAGCTTAGCTAGGACTACCTTCGGGGAGCTGTTTTTT. Translation gives CASSLARTTFGELFF.

The V call is TRBV4-1, the J call TRBJ2-1, with D tentatively TRBD2 (5 bases). CDR1 MGHRA and CDR2 YSYEKL come from the germline V gene. Trimming left V 4 bases short and J 7 bases short, with 20 bases between. This CDR3 is built from 16 residues. In DNA, the CDR3 is TGCGCCAGCAGCCTTCTCCCTGGGCGGGCGCTAAATGAGCAGTTCTTC. Translation gives CASSLLPGRALNEQFF.

This chain uses TRBV5-1 with TRBJ1-1, with D unclear. Germline V gene lookup returns CDR1 SGHRS and CDR2 YFSETQ. This CDR3 region has 13 residues. V dropped 2 bases and J dropped 0 bases, with 5 bases sitting between them. CDR3 sequence (DNA): TGCGCCAGCAGCTTCTACATGAACACTGAAGCTTTCTTT. Residues: CASSFYMNTEAFF.

The chain recombines TRBV7-2 with TRBJ2-7; D could derive from TRBD1 or TRBD2 (5 bases each). V lost 5 bases and J lost 2, with 7 bases in between. This CDR3 contains 12 residues. Looked up from germline, CDR1 is SGHTA and CDR2 is FQGNSA. The CDR3 spells CASSRDPYEQYV. In nucleotides, the CDR3 is TGTGCCAGCAGCCGGGACCCCTACGAGCAGTACGTC.

The sample holds a few counts of this clonotype. The chain employs TRBV29-1 and TRBJ2-7; D call uncertain. Trimming removed 4 bases at V and 10 bases at J, with 17 bases between. In germline, CDR1 is SQVTM, CDR2 ANQGSEA. The CDR3 has 12 amino acids. CDR3 sequence reads: CSVVFAESSQYF. The CDR3 nucleotides are TGCAGCGTTGTCTTCGCCGAGTCCTCCCAGTACTTC.

This clonotype was seen a few times. The chain links TRBV7-7 to TRBJ2-1; TRBD2 aligns across 7 bases. This CDR3 has 19 residues. V trimming: 5 bases; J trimming: 0 bases; junction bases outside the gene matches: 16. Germline loops: CDR1 SSHAT, CDR2 FNYEAQ (reference sequence). The CDR3 coding sequence is TGTGCCAGCAGCCCCGGCGGACGGGGGGTCTCCCGCTCCTACAATGAGCAGTTCTTC. Its translation is CASSPGGRGVSRSYNEQFF.

CDR3 DNA sequence: TGTGCCAGCAGCGATCGGCCTGGGAGCAATCAGCCCCAGCATTTT. It yields the protein CASSDRPGSNQPQHF. The V call is TRBV5-5, the J call TRBJ1-5; D gene ambiguous. Germline CDR1 and CDR2: SGHKS and YYEKEE (reference sequence). The CDR3 length is 15 residues. The V and J ends lost 4 bases and 1 base respectively, with 12 bases between them.

Only a few counts were recorded for this clonotype. The chain is built from TRBV7-9 and TRBJ2-1, with 7 bases identical to TRBD2. CDR3 size: 15 residues. Looked up from germline, CDR1 is SEHNR and CDR2 is FQNEAQ (reference sequence). The V and J ends lost 2 bases and 5 bases, in that order; junction bases with no gene match: 6. Here the CDR3 DNA reads TGTGCCAGCAGCTTACCCCTAGCGGACGACAATGAGCAGTTCTTC. Its translation is CASSLPLADDNEQFF.

This clonotype was detected a few times. The chain carries TRBV5-8 and TRBJ2-7, with D perhaps matching TRBD1 (6 bases). The CDR3 runs to 15 residues. Germline V lookup: CDR1 SGHTS, CDR2 YDEGEE. V was trimmed by 5 bases and J by 4 bases, leaving 19 bases between them. CDR3 in DNA: TGTGCCAGCAGACCAGGGGTCGGGGCTTTGTACGAGCAGTACTTC. It is translated as CASRPGVGALYEQYF. Variable domain in full (rest from reference TRBV5-8 and TRBJ2-7): EAGVTQSPTHLIKTRGQQATLRCSPISGHTSVYWYQQALGLGLQFLLWYDEGEERNRGNFPPRFSGRQFPNYSSELNVNALELEDSALYLCASRPGVGALYEQYFGPGTRLTVT.

A few counts support this clonotype. The chain links TRBV7-2 to TRBJ1-2; 8 bases line up with TRBD1. CDR1 is SGHTA and CDR2 is FQGNSA in the germline V gene. The V gene end was trimmed by 5 bases and the J gene end by 5 bases; junction bases not matched to a gene: 10. The CDR3 has 15 amino acids. Here the CDR3 reads CASSGWTGMGYGYTF. CDR3 coding DNA: TGTGCCAGCAGCGGGTGGACAGGGATGGGGTATGGCTACACCTTC.

The table lists this clonotype with many counts. This chain connects TRBV7-2 to TRBJ1-1; no firm D call. The germline V gene has CDR1 SGHTA and CDR2 FQGNSA. CDR3 length: 15 amino acids. Trimming left V 3 bases short and J 0 bases short, with 11 bases between. The CDR3 protein is CASSFYGLMNTEAFF. For the CDR3, the DNA is TGTGCCAGCAGCTTTTATGGCTTAATGAACACTGAAGCTTTCTTT.

This clonotype was observed a handful of times. This chain joins TRBV12-3 or TRBV12-4 and TRBJ2-7, with D perhaps matching TRBD1 (5 bases). V lost 6 bases to trimming and J lost 5 bases, with 17 bases between them. CDR3 length equals 14 residues. The CDR3 spells CASRLQGSADEQYF. Here the CDR3 DNA reads TGTGCCAGCAGGCTGCAGGGAAGCGCGGACGAGCAGTACTTC.

V and J are TRBV12-3 or TRBV12-4 and TRBJ2-5; 10 positions match TRBD2. Germline trimming cut 1 base from V and 5 bases from J; bases unmatched to any gene: 10. The CDR3 is 17 amino acids. CDR3 sequence reads: CASSLGPLAGTRETQYF. CDR3 DNA sequence: TGTGCCAGCAGTTTAGGCCCACTAGCGGGGACGCGGGAGACCCAGTACTTC.

This clonotype was counted at least ten times. V is TRBV29-1 and J is TRBJ2-1; 9 nucleotides line up with TRBD2. With 3 bases clipped from V and 6 bases from J, the junction kept 3 bases outside the gene matches. Germline V lookup: CDR1 SQVTM, CDR2 ANQGSEA. This CDR3 is built from 13 residues. The CDR3 sequence: CSVEATSGNEQFF. CDR3 coding DNA: TGCAGCGTTGAGGCGACTAGCGGCAATGAGCAGTTCTTC.

At least ten counts were recorded for this clonotype. The chain carries TRBV11-3 and TRBJ2-2, with TRBD2 matching 9 bases. Germline loops: CDR1 SGHNT, CDR2 YENEEA. The CDR3 contains 16 residues. After removal of 3 bases from V and 6 bases from J, the junction contained 8 bases not matched to a gene. DNA for the CDR3: TGTGCCAGCAGCTTTCGTGGCGCGGGGGGGCCCGGGGAGCTGTTTTTT. It specifies CASSFRGAGGPGELFF.

The J gene is TRBJ2-1, the V gene TRBV6-5, with unresolved D. This CDR3 is built from 14 residues. Trimming pared 2 bases from V and 8 bases from J, leaving 13 bases between. The germline gives CDR1 MNHEY, CDR2 SVGAGI. The CDR3, as DNA: TGTGCCAGCAGTTACGCTGGACGTGGATATGAGCAGTTCTTC. This encodes CASSYAGRGYEQFF.

The chain recombines TRBV5-1 with TRBJ2-5, with 7 bases identical to TRBD2. In germline, CDR1 is SGHRS, CDR2 YFSETQ. This CDR3 is built from 14 residues. V trimming: 3 bases; J trimming: 5 bases; junction bases outside the gene matches: 7. CDR3 amino acids: CASSSTSAGETQYF. CDR3 in DNA: TGCGCCAGCAGCTCCACTAGCGCTGGGGAGACCCAGTACTTC.

This sequence joins TRBV29-1 and TRBJ2-3; weak D call: TRBD1 (7 bases). Germline V CDR1 and CDR2: SQVTM, ANQGSEA. The ends were cut back, 3 bases at V and 0 bases at J, with 19 bases in the middle. The CDR3 sequence is 17 residues long. This chain's CDR3 is CSVDGGGQSASTDTQYF. The CDR3 nucleotides read TGCAGCGTTGACGGAGGGGGCCAAAGTGCTAGCACAGATACGCAGTATTTT.

This clonotype has more than one count but fewer than ten. V usage is TRBV6-2 or TRBV6-3 and J usage is TRBJ2-7, with a weak D call TRBD1 (5 bases). The CDR3 sequence is 14 residues long. V was clipped by 4 bases and J by 2 bases, with 12 bases between them. Per germline, CDR1 MNHEY and CDR2 SVGEGT. The CDR3 is CASSSGRTTYEQYV. CDR3 DNA: TGTGCCAGCAGTTCTGGACGGACAACCTACGAGCAGTACGTC.

This clonotype was counted only a few times. The chain uses TRBV7-9 and TRBJ2-5; D remains unclear. The CDR3 covers 13 residues. V lost 0 bases, J lost 1 base, and 3 bases lay in between. Per germline, CDR1 SEHNR and CDR2 FQNEAQ (reference sequence). CDR3 DNA sequence: TGTGCCAGCAGCTTAGCTATCCAAGAGACCCAGTACTTC. It encodes CASSLAIQETQYF. Based on the CDR3 plus reference TRBV7-9 and TRBJ2-5, the full variable domain is DTGVSQNPRHKITKRGQNVTFRCDPISEHNRLYWYRQTLGQGPEFLTYFQNEAQLEKSRLLSDRFSAERPKGSFSTLEIQRTEQGDSAMYLCASSLAIQETQYFGPGTRLLVL.

Many counts were recorded for this clonotype. This CDR3 reads CASSQGPGGRTGELFF. CDR3 sequence (DNA): TGTGCCAGCAGCCAAGGTCCAGGGGGCCGCACCGGGGAGCTGTTTTTT. The rearrangement uses TRBV3-1 and TRBJ2-2; 8 bases map to TRBD1. Losses at the gene ends were 1 base for V and 4 bases for J; bases not matched to a gene: 5. The CDR3 has 16 amino acids. CDR1 is LGHDT and CDR2 is YNNKEL in the germline V gene (reference sequence).

The CDR3 bases are TGTGCCTGGAGTGTAAATCGCATTCAGTACTTC. Translated, it gives CAWSVNRIQYF. The rearrangement joins TRBV30 to TRBJ2-4; unclear D gene. The V gene lost 0 bases and the J gene lost 9 bases, with 6 bases spanning the gap. CDR1 and CDR2 (germline): GTSNPN, SVGIG (reference sequence). The CDR3 runs to 11 residues.

This clonotype was seen only a few times. This sequence joins TRBV7-2 and TRBJ2-2, with D possibly being TRBD1 (6 bases). CDR3 length: 14 amino acids. Trimming removed 2 bases from V and 6 bases from J, with 10 bases in between. Germline V CDR1 and CDR2: SGHTA, FQGNSA. The CDR3 DNA is TGTGCCAGCAGCTTAAACAGGGAATCCGGGGAGCTGTTTTTT. This sequence encodes CASSLNRESGELFF.

J is TRBJ1-3 and V is TRBV20-1; D is possibly TRBD1 (5 bases). Trimming pared 3 bases from V and 1 base from J, leaving 13 bases between. The CDR3 has 15 amino acids. Looked up from germline, CDR1 is DFQATT and CDR2 is SNEGSKA (reference sequence). The CDR3: CSASLGPGSGNTIYF. The CDR3 DNA is TGCAGTGCTAGCCTGGGGCCGGGATCTGGAAACACCATATATTTT.

J is TRBJ2-3 and V is TRBV21-1. TRBV21-1 is a recognized pseudogene. The CDR3 has 16 amino acids. CDR3 DNA: TGTGCCAGCAGCAACAGGGCCTTATCTAGCACAGATACGCAGTATTTT. Amino acids: CASSNRALSSTDTQYF.

This clonotype was counted at least ten times. The rearrangement joins TRBV6-5 to TRBJ1-2; D not resolved. Looked up from germline, CDR1 is MNHEY and CDR2 is SVGAGI. This CDR3 contains 14 residues. Between the trimmed V and J ends, which lost 2 bases and 0 bases, there was a span of 7 bases. CDR3 coding DNA: TGTGCCAGCAGTTACGGGGAATCTAACTATGGCTACACCTTC. This sequence encodes CASSYGESNYGYTF.

There are a few counts of this clonotype. The rearrangement links TRBV12-3 or TRBV12-4 to TRBJ1-5; no clear D gene. The CDR3 runs to 15 residues. V was shortened by 8 bases and J by 0 bases, with 14 bases between the two germline ends. The CDR3 DNA reads as TGTGCCAGCGAATCAGGATCCGCTAGCAATCAGCCCCAGCATTTT. Translation gives CASESGSASNQPQHF.

This clonotype appeared many times. The gene calls are TRBV10-2 and TRBJ1-1, with D hard to call. Deletions cut 6 bases from V and 2 bases from J, with 16 bases between. The CDR3 is 15 residues long. Germline loops: CDR1 WSHSY, CDR2 SAAADI. The CDR3 nucleotides read TGCGCCAGCAGATCTCCCGTCCGGTACAACACTGAAGCTTTCTTT. Its translation: CASRSPVRYNTEAFF.

This clonotype was picked up a small number of times. The V gene is TRBV5-4, the J gene TRBJ1-2, with D unclear. From germline, CDR1 is SGHNT and CDR2 YYREEE (reference sequence). The CDR3 covers 13 residues. Trimming pared 4 bases from V and 8 bases from J, leaving 15 bases between. The CDR3 reads CASSLFSAWGYTF. CDR3 in DNA: TGTGCCAGCAGCCTATTTTCAGCTTGGGGCTACACCTTC.